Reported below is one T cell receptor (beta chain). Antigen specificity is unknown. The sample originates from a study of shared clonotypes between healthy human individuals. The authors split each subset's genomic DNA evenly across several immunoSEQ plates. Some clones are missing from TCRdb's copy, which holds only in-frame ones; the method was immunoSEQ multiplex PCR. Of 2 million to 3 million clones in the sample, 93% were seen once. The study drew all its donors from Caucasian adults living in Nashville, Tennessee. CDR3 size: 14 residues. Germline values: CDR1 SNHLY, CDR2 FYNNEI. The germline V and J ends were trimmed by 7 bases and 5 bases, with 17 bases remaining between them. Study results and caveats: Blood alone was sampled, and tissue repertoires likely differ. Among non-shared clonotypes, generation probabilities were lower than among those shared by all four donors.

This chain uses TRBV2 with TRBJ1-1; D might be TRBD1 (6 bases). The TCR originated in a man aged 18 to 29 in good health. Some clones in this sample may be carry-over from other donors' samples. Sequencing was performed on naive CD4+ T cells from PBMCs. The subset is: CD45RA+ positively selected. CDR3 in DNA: TGTGCCAGCATTGTAACCCTAACAGGGACTGAAGCTTTCTTT. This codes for CASIVTLTGTEAFF.